This is a list of T cell receptor beta chains from one sample in a study of post-analysis software for immune sequencing data. In TCRdb, the PCR reads were re-called with MiXCR into one record per CDR3 protein. The table has hundreds of thousands of distinct CDR3 sequences, around 27% seen once; the top ten hold approximately 0.55%. Material: blood. The origin of the receptors is a girl aged 10-17 years with multiple sclerosis. Both conserved end residues are part of each CDR3. Fields, in order: D gene, CDR3 length, J gene, clone size, V gene, CDR3 DNA, CDR3 protein. D genes are given only for firm matches. The size entry is marked missing in some rows and otherwise reads once, few, many or a size class.

>NA|11|TRBJ2-7|many|TRBV20-1
TGCAGTGGGCTAGCCTCCTACGAGCAGTACTTC
CSGLASYEQYF
>NA|16|TRBJ2-3|few|TRBV6-1
TGTGCCAGCAGGAACGCTCAGGGGGGTTTCACAGATACGCAGTATTTT
CASRNAQGGFTDTQYF
>NA|12|TRBJ1-1|NA|TRBV12-3/TRBV12-4
TGTGCCAGCAGTTTAACGCCGATCGAAGCTTTCTTT
CASSLTPIEAFF
>NA|14|TRBJ2-7|many|TRBV9
TGTGCCAGCAGCGTAGGCAGCAGCTCCTACGAGCAGTACTTC
CASSVGSSSYEQYF
>NA|14|TRBJ1-2|NA|TRBV27
TGTGCCAGCAGCGACGGGGTGTCTCGCCATGGCTACACCTTC
CASSDGVSRHGYTF
>TRBD2|14|TRBJ2-5|many|TRBV20-1
TGCAGTGCTAGGACTAGCGGGTACCAAGAGACCCAGTACTTC
CSARTSGYQETQYF
>TRBD2|13|TRBJ2-2|NA|TRBV29-1
TGCAGCGCAGGGCGGGAGGGCCCCGGGGAGCTGTTTTTT
CSAGREGPGELFF
>NA|15|TRBJ2-1|few|TRBV29-1
TGCAGCACGTCTCAGGGTGGAAGGGGCTACAATGAGCAGTTCTTC
CSTSQGGRGYNEQFF
>NA|15|TRBJ2-7|NA|TRBV7-2
TGTGCCAGCAGCCGAGGGGTCAGTTCCACCTACGAGCAGTACTTC
CASSRGVSSTYEQYF
>NA|15|TRBJ2-4|few|TRBV9
TGTGCCAGCAGCGCCCACGCAGGGGTGGCTAATGAGCAGTACTTC
CASSAHAGVANEQYF
>TRBD2|14|TRBJ2-1|NA|TRBV12-5
TGTGCTAGTGGACGGGGGGGCAGCGGCAATGAGCAGTTCTTC
CASGRGGSGNEQFF
>TRBD2|15|TRBJ2-1|NA|TRBV12-3/TRBV12-4
TGTGCCAGCAGTCGAGCGGGAGGGCCCCGGGTTGAGCAGTTCTTC
CASSRAGGPRVEQFF
>NA|15|TRBJ2-1|NA|TRBV7-9
TGTGCCAGCAGAACCCCGGGACGGACCTCCAATGAGCAGTTCTTC
CASRTPGRTSNEQFF
>NA|15|TRBJ1-6|NA|TRBV28
TGTGCCAGCAGCACACCGGGGACGGAACTTCCACCCCTCCACTTT
CASSTPGTELPPLHF
>NA|12|TRBJ1-5|NA|TRBV29-1
TGCAGCGTGGGATATAGCAATCAGCCCCAGCATTTT
CSVGYSNQPQHF
>NA|15|TRBJ2-7|NA|TRBV5-1
TGCGCCAGCAGCTTGGGACGGACAATGACCTACGAGCAGTACTTC
CASSLGRTMTYEQYF
>NA|13|TRBJ2-4|few|TRBV20-1
TGCAGTGCTCCCGCTCCGGCGGAAAACATTCAGTACTTC
CSAPAPAENIQYF
>NA|14|TRBJ2-2|few|TRBV3-1
TGTGCCAGCAGCCAAGAAGGCGGACCCCGGGAGCTGTTTTTT
CASSQEGGPRELFF
>NA|15|TRBJ2-3|NA|TRBV6-6
TGTGCCAGCAGTGCCACGGGACACAGCACAGATACGCAGTATTTT
CASSATGHSTDTQYF
>NA|16|TRBJ2-5|few|TRBV6-1
TGTGCCAGCAGTCCGCGGAGAGGGGGGAACCCGGAGACCCAGTACTTC
CASSPRRGGNPETQYF
>NA|13|TRBJ1-1|few|TRBV5-1
TGCGCCAGCAGCCCCGGGACTGACACTGAAGCTTTCTTT
CASSPGTDTEAFF
>TRBD2|18|TRBJ2-1|few|TRBV29-1
TGCAGCGTTGAAGTCAAGGGACTAGCGGGAGGGCCGTACAATGAGCAGTTCTTC
CSVEVKGLAGGPYNEQFF
>NA|15|TRBJ2-5|medium-sized|TRBV6-5
TGTGCCAGCAGTGCGAGGGGAGGTCCGTCGGAGACCCAGTACTTC
CASSARGGPSETQYF
>TRBD1|19|TRBJ2-6|NA|TRBV6-7
TGTGCCAGCAGTCCCGGGACAGGCCGGAGGGGCTCTGGGGCCAACGTCCTGACTTTC
CASSPGTGRRGSGANVLTF
>TRBD2|15|TRBJ2-7|few|TRBV28
TGTGCCAGCAGTTTATTTCGCCGACTAGCTTCCGAGCAGTACTTC
CASSLFRRLASEQYF
>TRBD1|12|TRBJ2-5|few|TRBV29-1
TGCAGCGGACAGGGGGCCTTAGAGACCCAGTACTTC
CSGQGALETQYF
>NA|11|TRBJ1-1|NA|TRBV28
TGTGCCAGCAGTCCCAGCACTGAAGCTTTCTTT
CASSPSTEAFF
>TRBD1|14|TRBJ1-2|NA|TRBV20-1
TGCAGTGCTCCGAGGACAGGACGGAATTATGGCTACACCTTC
CSAPRTGRNYGYTF
>TRBD2|20|TRBJ2-7|NA|TRBV7-2
TGTGCCAGCAGCTTAGGCGTAGGGGCTAGCGGGATCGGTAGCTCCTACGAGCAGTACTTC
CASSLGVGASGIGSSYEQYF
>TRBD1|15|TRBJ2-3|few|TRBV5-1
TGCGCCAGCAGCCTGGGACAGGAGATAATGTATACGCAGTATTTT
CASSLGQEIMYTQYF
>NA|13|TRBJ2-5|few|TRBV7-6
TGTGCCAGCAGCCCCGGTCCGCAAAAGACCCAGTACTTC
CASSPGPQKTQYF
>NA|12|TRBJ1-5|NA|TRBV28
TGTGCCAGCAGTTCAAACAATCAGCCCCAGCATTTT
CASSSNNQPQHF
>TRBD1|15|TRBJ2-1|NA|TRBV14
TGTGCCAGCAGGCCGTCGGGACAGGGCCCAAATGAGCAGTTCTTC
CASRPSGQGPNEQFF
>NA|17|TRBJ2-5|few|TRBV20-1
TGCAGTGCTAGCCAAGATCCGGGACATACGTACCAAGAGACCCAGTACTTC
CSASQDPGHTYQETQYF
>NA|13|TRBJ2-5|NA|TRBV15
TGTGCCACCCGATCGGACAGAAAAGAGACCCAGTACTTC
CATRSDRKETQYF
>TRBD2|15|TRBJ2-3|NA|TRBV7-2
TGTGCCAGCACAAAACGAAGCGGGAGGGGAGATACGCAGTATTTT
CASTKRSGRGDTQYF
>TRBD2|15|TRBJ2-1|few|TRBV7-9
TGTGCCAGCAGCTCAAGCGGGAGTGTTGGTAATGAGCAGTTCTTC
CASSSSGSVGNEQFF
>NA|16|TRBJ2-3|few|TRBV7-2
TGTGCCAGCAGCCCCTGGTCCCCACCCAATGCAGATACGCAGTATTTT
CASSPWSPPNADTQYF
>NA|14|TRBJ1-4|NA|TRBV16
TGTGCCAGCAGCCAAGCGGACGGGGGGGAAAAACTGTTTTTT
CASSQADGGEKLFF
>TRBD2|18|TRBJ2-5|NA|TRBV6-5
TGTGCCAGCAGTTTAGAACTAGCGGGAGCCCACGGACAGGAGACCCAGTACTTC
CASSLELAGAHGQETQYF
>TRBD1|18|TRBJ1-2|few|TRBV3-1
TGTGCCAGCAGTCGAATGACGGGACAGGGGCGGAGTAGCTATGGCTACACCTTC
CASSRMTGQGRSSYGYTF
>NA|15|TRBJ2-5|few|TRBV7-6
TGTGCCAGCAGCCTCGAAGGAGGAATGGAAGAGACCCAGTACTTC
CASSLEGGMEETQYF
>TRBD2|14|TRBJ2-5|NA|TRBV20-1
TGCAGTGCTAGCGCGGGACTAGCGGAAGAGACCCAGTACTTC
CSASAGLAEETQYF
>NA|13|TRBJ2-5|NA|TRBV20-1
TGCAGTGCTAGAGTCCTCTATCGAGAGACCCAGTACTTC
CSARVLYRETQYF
>NA|13|TRBJ2-1|NA|TRBV20-1
TGCAGTGCTTACGAGGGAGCCAACAATGAGCAGTTCTTC
CSAYEGANNEQFF
>TRBD2|14|TRBJ2-7|once|TRBV20-1
TGCAGTGCTAGAGCGCTAGCGGGACTTCACGAGCAGTACTTC
CSARALAGLHEQYF
>TRBD1|12|TRBJ1-2|many|TRBV6-5
TGTGCCAGCAGTGGACAGGGGCGAGGCTACACCTTC
CASSGQGRGYTF
>NA|14|TRBJ1-2|NA|TRBV10-3
TGTGCCATCAGTGAGTCAGGGGGGCCCGGGGGCTACACCTTC
CAISESGGPGGYTF
>TRBD2|13|TRBJ2-5|few|TRBV2
TGTGCCGGAGGAGCGGGGGATACGGGGTCCCAGTACTTC
CAGGAGDTGSQYF
>NA|10|TRBJ2-7|few|TRBV6-1
TGTGCCAGCAGTGAGAGGGAGCAGTACTTC
CASSEREQYF
>NA|16|TRBJ1-1|NA|TRBV5-1
TGCGCCAGCAGCTTGGTCGGACCCCAGGGGAACACTGAAGCTTTCTTT
CASSLVGPQGNTEAFF
>NA|11|TRBJ2-7|NA|TRBV27
TGTGCCAGCAGGAGGGGGTGGGAGCAGTACTTC
CASRRGWEQYF
>TRBD1|13|TRBJ2-1|few|TRBV6-5
TGTGCCAGCAGGGGACAGGGGCGGAGGGAGCAGTTCTTC
CASRGQGRREQFF